The 7 T cell receptor beta chains in this list originate from one sample, sequenced in a study of OX40 agonist ivuxolimab in advanced cancers. This table comes from immunoSEQ multiplex PCR, and its TCRdb copy is limited to in-frame clones, with some not included. The repertoire holds over 95,000 clones, with just under 85% as singletons. This specimen consisted of CD4+ or CD8+ T cells sorted from blood, obtained in a trial of the OX40 agonist ivuxolimab. The receptors stem from an adult with an advanced solid tumor such as melanoma, head and neck, liver or kidney cancer.

This clone occurred once. The chain uses TRBV7-2 and TRBJ1-6, with 8 bases that match TRBD1. CDR1 is SGHTA and CDR2 is FQGNSA in the germline V gene. The CDR3 is made up of 15 amino acids. V dropped 5 bases and J dropped 10; count of bases not matched to a gene: 10. CDR3 nucleotides: TGTGCCAGCAGCGCCGTGGGACAGGCTGGGTCACCCCTCCACTTT. Protein: CASSAVGQAGSPLHF.

This clone has a count of ten or more. The genes are TRBV28 and TRBJ1-2, with TRBD1 identical over 7 bases. Germline CDR1 MDHEN, CDR2 SYDVKM. V was pared by 8 bases and J by 5 bases, with 8 bases of the junction left unmatched. The CDR3 runs to 13 residues. The CDR3 sequence: CASGTGTVYGYTF. The CDR3 nucleotides are TGTGCCAGCGGAACCGGGACAGTTTATGGCTACACCTTC.

J is TRBJ2-5 and V is TRBV6-6; 7 bases agree with TRBD2. The CDR3 length is 14 residues. Germline loops: CDR1 MNHNY, CDR2 SVGAGI (reference sequence). With V trimmed by 1 base and J by 9 bases, 8 bases remained unmatched. DNA for the CDR3: TGTGCCAGCAGTTACTTGGGGGGGGAAAGGGCCCAGTACTTC. It encodes CASSYLGGERAQYF.

This rearrangement joins TRBV28 to TRBJ1-5, with unresolved D. The CDR3 sequence is 12 residues long. V dropped 8 bases and J dropped 7 bases, with 12 bases sitting between them. Germline V CDR1 and CDR2: MDHEN, SYDVKM. CDR3 sequence reads: CASLRGTQPQHF. Written as DNA, the CDR3 is TGTGCCAGCCTCCGGGGTACCCAGCCCCAGCATTTT.

The CDR3 is CASSSGTGPNQPQHF. For the CDR3, the DNA is TGCGCCAGCAGCTCCGGGACAGGCCCCAATCAGCCCCAGCATTTT. The V and J genes are TRBV5-1 and TRBJ1-5; 8 nucleotides agree with TRBD1. The J segment lost 3 bases and the V segment lost 3 bases, leaving 5 bases of the junction unmatched. The CDR3 is 15 residues long. CDR1 is SGHRS and CDR2 is YFSETQ in the germline V gene.

This sequence joins TRBV7-8 and TRBJ1-2; D perhaps matches TRBD1 (6 bases). The CDR3 covers 16 residues. Germline V lookup: CDR1 SGHVS, CDR2 FQNEAQ. Trimming stripped 1 base from V and 4 bases from J, with 16 bases between. Written as DNA, the CDR3 is TGTGCCAGCAGCTTAGAAGGGGGACAAGAGATCTATGGCTACACCTTC. Its protein product is CASSLEGGQEIYGYTF.

V usage is TRBV6-6 and J usage is TRBJ1-1; D is uncertain. The V end lost 5 bases, the J end lost 4 bases, and 17 bases lay between the germline ends. The V gene's germline CDR1 is MNHNY and CDR2 SVGAGI (reference sequence). CDR3 length: 15 amino acids. CDR3 DNA: TGTGCCAGCAGTAACCAACCCGGTTCGGGCACTGAAGCTTTCTTT. Translated: CASSNQPGSGTEAFF.